This TCR beta chain was retrieved from a study of early T cells in non-severe SARS-CoV-2 infection. Study-wide context: Bulk RNA isolated from unsorted whole blood underwent sequencing; chains were not paired.

The library protocol tagged individual cDNA molecules with unique molecular identifiers. TCRdb itself ran the 5' RACE reads through MiXCR, one entry per CDR3 protein. The table shows about 72,000 distinct CDR3 sequences, with approximately 9% occurring only once. This CDR3 contains 17 residues. The germline V and J ends were trimmed by 7 bases and 2 bases, with 22 bases remaining between them. Study-wide findings and caveats: Anti-spike CD8 responses were favored by VDJdb matching, which missed private and CD4 specificities.

Many counts were recorded for this clonotype. Its antigen is not known. This TCR derives from an adult who was a healthcare worker with PCR-confirmed SARS-CoV-2 infection or an uninfected control (not recorded which). Sequenced input: whole blood. V and J are TRBV12-3 or TRBV12-4 and TRBJ2-3, with no clear D. This CDR3 is CASTPLAAPSLTDTQYF. CDR3 nucleotide sequence: TGTGCCAGCACCCCCTTGGCGGCACCTAGTCTCACAGATACGCAGTATTTT.